These 2 T cell receptor beta chains were all obtained from the same sample, sequenced in a study of shared clonotypes between healthy human individuals. Clones were read by immunoSEQ multiplex PCR, and TCRdb kept only the in-frame ones, dropping some. The table includes more than 900,000 clones, approximately 80% detected once. The sequenced sample consisted of memory CD4+ T cells from PBMCs. Documented subset: CD45RA-negative fraction. These receptors all come from a man aged 18-30 years in good health. Some clones in this sample may be carry-over from other donors' samples.

Concerning this clone: This may arise from a read error, as a much more abundant clone is one base away. Other DNA sequences in the sample encode the same CDR3. The chain uses TRBV2 and TRBJ2-3; D gene unclear. CDR1 and CDR2 (germline): SNHLY, FYNNEI. The CDR3 has 13 amino acids. The CDR3 nucleotides are TGTGCCACAAACCCGGTGGGCACAGATACGCAATATTTT. It encodes CATNPVGTDTQYF.

This CDR3 reads CAISALGPKYGYTF. As DNA, the CDR3 is TGTGCCATCAGCGCACTGGGACCGAAATATGGCTACACCTTC. The chain is built from TRBV10-3 and TRBJ1-2, with D perhaps matching TRBD1 (5 bases). The CDR3 has 14 amino acids. Trimming shortened V by 6 bases and J by 5 bases, and 16 bases separated the two germline ends. CDR1 is ENHRY, CDR2 SYGVKD, per germline.